This record concerns one T cell receptor (beta chain) sequence. Antigen unknown. The germline gives CDR1 SNHLY, CDR2 FYNNEI. The V gene lost 8 bases and the J gene lost 4 bases, with 11 bases spanning the gap. CDR3 length equals 13 residues. PCR primers comprised 60 Vbeta and 13 Jbeta primers. The protocol was immunoSEQ multiplex PCR, while the TCRdb copy is restricted to in-frame clones and leaves out a portion. Its table records about 160,000 clones. These data are taken from a study of cytomegalovirus exposure and HLA in healthy donors. Study-wide results and limits: A few CMV-associated chains were confirmed in vitro to be specific for CMV antigens. Previous analysis showed most TCR beta V segments were productive about 87% or about 30% of the time.

The sequence was collected from a woman aged 55-69 years in good health and CMV-seronegative. Sequenced sample: PBMCs. The chain carries TRBV2 and TRBJ2-2, with a tentative D call TRBD2 (5 bases). The CDR3 region has the DNA TGTGCCAGCGCACCCGGGGTCACCGGGGAGCTGTTTTTT. Encoded protein: CASAPGVTGELFF.